This TCR beta chain comes out of a study of blood T cells in healthy people across ages. Study summary: Template switching retrieved approximately one barcoded beta molecule for each two T cells. Study conclusions and caveats: Any conclusive comparison of naive versus antigen-experienced cells was prevented by using unsorted PBMCs. Roughly linear declines in TCR beta diversity per million T cells occurred with age.

The CDR3 is 15 amino acids. CDR1 is SGHRS and CDR2 is YFSETQ in the germline V gene. Donors were healthy Caucasian individuals from Russia aged about 6 to 100. Details on this clonotype: The antigen is undetermined. A much larger clone is a single base away; this may be a read error.

A second PCR of about 7 to 12 cycles used a sample-barcoded 5' primer and a J-beta primer mix. TCRdb independently ran MiXCR on the 5' RACE reads; one entry per CDR3 protein. The table includes 1.5 million to 2 million distinct CDR3 sequences, about 30% detected once. The sample consisted of blood. The chain recombines TRBV5-1 with TRBJ2-1; perhaps TRBD1 as D (5 bases). This clonotype was sampled from a young woman in good health. The CDR3 here is CASGLGHLVNNEQFF. Here the CDR3 DNA reads TGCGCCAGCGGCTTAGGACATTTAGTAAACAATGAGCAGTTCTTC. Full variable domain (outside the CDR3, taken from reference TRBV5-1 and TRBJ2-1): KAGVTQTPRYLIKTRGQQVTLSCSPISGHRSVSWYQQTPGQGLQFLFEYFSETQRNKGNFPGRFSGRQFSNSRSEMNVSTLELGDSALYLCASGLGHLVNNEQFFGPGTRLTVL.